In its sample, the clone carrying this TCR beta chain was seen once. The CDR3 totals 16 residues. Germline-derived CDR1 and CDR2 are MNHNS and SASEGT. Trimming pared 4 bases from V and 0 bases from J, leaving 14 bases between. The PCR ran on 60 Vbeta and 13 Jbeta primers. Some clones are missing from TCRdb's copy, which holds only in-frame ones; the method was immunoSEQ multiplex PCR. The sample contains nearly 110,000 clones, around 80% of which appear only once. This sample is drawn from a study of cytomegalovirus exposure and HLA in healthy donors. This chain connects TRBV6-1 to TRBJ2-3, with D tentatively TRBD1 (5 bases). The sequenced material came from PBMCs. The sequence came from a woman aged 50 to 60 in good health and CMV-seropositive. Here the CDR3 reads CASSGRVLSSTDTQYF. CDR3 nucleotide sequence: TGTGCCAGCAGTGGCAGGGTACTTTCTAGCACAGATACGCAGTATTTT.